The 21 T cell receptor beta chains below were found in one sample sequenced in a study of human versus mouse CDR3 diversity and MHC coevolution (dated by TCRdb to the late 2010s). Libraries were made using the immunoSEQ multiplex PCR assay. TCRdb retrieved this table from immuneACCESS and kept in-frame rearrangements only. Not all clones are present; in checked studies, unresolved V genes account for under half, and no reason is known for the remainder. The sample records 50,000 to 70,000 clones, just under 95% of which are singletons. Approximately 19% of the sample is taken by the ten largest. The sequencing sample was made of naive CD4+ T cells from blood. In the paper's terms, the cell subset or site label means: CD45RO-negative CD62L-positive naive CD4 T cells. These receptors were taken from a person aged 55-75 years in good health.

The chain carries TRBV19 and TRBJ1-1; no clear D gene. The CDR3 extends over 16 amino acids. Per the germline V gene, CDR1 is LNHDA and CDR2 is SQIVND (reference sequence). Trimming pared 5 bases from V and 1 base from J, leaving 17 bases between. CDR3 nucleotides: TGTGCCAGTAGTCTAGGACGGAGGTGGGGGAACACTGAAGCTTTCTTT. Translation gives CASSLGRRWGNTEAFF.

V gene TRBV6-5 combines with J gene TRBJ1-2; D may be TRBD1 (5 bases). CDR1 and CDR2 (germline): MNHEY, SVGAGI. The germline V and J ends were trimmed by 7 bases and 8 bases, with 17 bases remaining between them. The CDR3 loop spans 13 amino acids. As DNA, the CDR3 is TGTGCCAGCAATGGGGGACCCGCGGGGGGCTACACCTTC. Amino acid sequence: CASNGGPAGGYTF.

V and J are TRBV6-6 and TRBJ2-7, with D perhaps matching TRBD1 (6 bases). Trimming took 7 bases from V and 1 from J, leaving 17 bases between them. Germline loops: CDR1 MNHNY, CDR2 SVGAGI (reference sequence). The CDR3 loop spans 15 amino acids. The CDR3 reads CASNPRADRSYEQYF. In DNA form, the CDR3 reads TGTGCCAGCAACCCCAGGGCGGACAGATCCTACGAGCAGTACTTC.

The rearrangement joins TRBV28 to TRBJ2-7; D possibly corresponds to TRBD1 (5 bases). CDR3 size: 15 residues. Germline assignment: CDR1 MDHEN and CDR2 SYDVKM. Between the trimmed V and J ends, which lost 8 bases and 4 bases, there was a span of 21 bases. This CDR3 is CASRIIIPREYEQYF. The CDR3 coding sequence is TGTGCCAGCCGAATAATCATTCCCAGGGAATACGAGCAGTACTTC.

The rearrangement joins TRBV19 to TRBJ2-3; 7 bases align to TRBD1. The trim removed 8 bases at V and 4 bases at J, leaving 21 bases unmatched. The CDR3 contains 18 residues. Per germline, CDR1 LNHDA and CDR2 SQIVND (reference sequence). Here the CDR3 DNA reads TGTGCCAGTTCCCACCGGCTCGGAGCGGCAGGGGGTGCAGATACGCAGTATTTT. It translates to CASSHRLGAAGGADTQYF.

CDR3 in DNA: TGCGCCAGCAGCTTGGTGTCTAGCGGGAGGGCCGGGGGCTCCTACGAGCAGTACTTC. As protein: CASSLVSSGRAGGSYEQYF. V and J are TRBV5-1 and TRBJ2-7; TRBD2 matches 12 bases. Germline values: CDR1 SGHRS, CDR2 YFSETQ. The CDR3 runs to 19 residues. V lost 0 bases to trimming and J lost 0 bases; unmatched junction nucleotides: 10.

The CDR3 is CASSDGGRIDEQYF. CDR3 nucleotide sequence: TGTGCCAGCAGCGACGGGGGGAGAATCGACGAGCAGTACTTC. V gene TRBV7-9 combines with J gene TRBJ2-7, with TRBD2 matching over 7 bases. The CDR3 length is 14 residues. J lost 5 bases, V lost 5 bases, and 9 bases had no gene match. From germline, CDR1 is SEHNR and CDR2 FQNEAQ (reference sequence).

The chain couples TRBV19 to TRBJ2-1; 12 bases map to TRBD2. CDR3 length: 15 residues. V dropped 7 bases and J dropped 3; count of bases not matched to a gene: 4. Germline-derived CDR1 and CDR2 are LNHDA and SQIVND (reference sequence). The CDR3 nucleotides are TGTGCCAGTATGGGACTAGCGGGCGACTACAATGAGCAGTTCTTC. It is translated as CASMGLAGDYNEQFF.

The genes are TRBV5-1 and TRBJ2-5; 14 bases fit TRBD2. CDR3 length: 17 residues. J was trimmed by 5 bases and V by 0 bases; bases with no gene match: 6. Germline V gene lookup returns CDR1 SGHRS and CDR2 YFSETQ. The CDR3 DNA sequence: TGCGCCAGCAGCTTGGCGGGACTAGCGGGAGCGGGGGAGACCCAGTACTTC. This codes for CASSLAGLAGAGETQYF.

As regards this clone: This specimen includes other DNA sequences encoding the same CDR3. The chain employs TRBV19 and TRBJ1-6, with D perhaps TRBD1 (6 bases). Germline CDR1 and CDR2: LNHDA and SQIVND (reference sequence). CDR3 size: 14 residues. Deletions cut 1 base from V and 7 bases from J, with 8 bases between. The CDR3 DNA reads as TGTGCCAGTAGTATAGGCCAGGGGAATTCACCCCTCCACTTT. As protein: CASSIGQGNSPLHF.

The chain carries TRBV6-5 and TRBJ2-1; no clear D. Deletions cut 5 bases from V and 7 bases from J, with 9 bases between. The germline V gene encodes CDR1 MNHEY and CDR2 SVGAGI. This CDR3 has 12 residues. The DNA for the CDR3 is TGTGCCAGCAGTCACGCGTCAAATGAGCAGTTCTTC. Translated: CASSHASNEQFF.

The rearrangement uses TRBV11-3 and TRBJ2-2; 9 nucleotides align to TRBD2. Trimming at V came to 5 bases and at J to 7 bases, leaving 5 bases not matched to a gene. The CDR3 length is 14 residues. Germline V gives CDR1 SGHNT, CDR2 YENEEA. CDR3 bases: TGTGCCAGCAGCGTTAGCGGGAGAATCGGGGAGCTGTTTTTT. This gives the protein CASSVSGRIGELFF.

The CDR3 region is CASSLAGTGDTDTQYF. In DNA form, the CDR3 reads TGCGCCAGCAGCTTGGCCGGGACAGGGGACACAGATACGCAGTATTTT. The gene calls are TRBV5-1 and TRBJ2-3; 10 nucleotides agree with TRBD1. V was clipped by 0 bases and J by 2 bases; unmatched bases: 3. The CDR3 runs 16 residues. Per germline, CDR1 SGHRS and CDR2 YFSETQ.

This chain uses TRBV19 with TRBJ1-2; D remains unclear. The CDR3 has 14 amino acids. CDR1 is LNHDA, CDR2 SQIVND, per germline (reference sequence). The V and J ends lost 10 bases and 8 bases respectively, with 23 bases between them. The CDR3 nucleotides are TGTGCCACCCTACCAAATTCTGCATTGAGGGGCTACACCTTC. Protein sequence: CATLPNSALRGYTF.

The chain uses TRBV6-6 and TRBJ2-5; a possible D gene is TRBD1 (5 bases). CDR1 and CDR2 (germline): MNHNY, SVGAGI (reference sequence). CDR3 size: 13 residues. V was trimmed by 5 bases and J by 2 bases, leaving 9 bases between them. CDR3 DNA: TGTGCCAGCAGTGCCCCAGGGCAAGAGACCCAGTACTTC. This sequence encodes CASSAPGQETQYF.

The chain joins TRBV10-2 to TRBJ2-1; maybe TRBD1 (6 bases). The CDR3 length is 15 residues. Germline values: CDR1 WSHSY, CDR2 SAAADI. V shed 7 bases and J shed 6 bases, with 19 bases lying between them. The CDR3 DNA is TGCGCCAGCACCCAAAGGGACCAGACAGGCAATGAGCAGTTCTTC. Translating it yields CASTQRDQTGNEQFF.

The chain combines TRBV19 with TRBJ1-3; TRBD1 is a possible D gene (6 bases). The ends were cut back, 8 bases at V and 0 bases at J, with 14 bases in the middle. Germline CDR1 LNHDA, CDR2 SQIVND (reference sequence). This CDR3 has 15 amino acids. The chain's CDR3 is CASSQNRVSGNTIYF. The CDR3 DNA follows: TGTGCCAGTTCACAAAACAGGGTCTCTGGAAACACCATATATTTT.

This rearrangement joins TRBV27 to TRBJ2-3; D is possibly TRBD1 (6 bases). The CDR3 totals 14 residues. Trimming removed 6 bases at V and 3 bases at J, with 13 bases between. Germline CDR1 and CDR2: MNHEY and SMNVEV (reference sequence). This CDR3 reads CASRSTGFTDTQYF. The CDR3 nucleotides read TGTGCCAGCAGATCGACAGGCTTTACAGATACGCAGTATTTT.

There are a few counts of this clone. The rearrangement links TRBV19 to TRBJ1-3; no clear D gene. Trimming took 5 bases from V and 3 from J, leaving 17 bases between them. The germline gives CDR1 LNHDA, CDR2 SQIVND (reference sequence). CDR3 length: 16 amino acids. The CDR3 DNA reads as TGTGCCAGTAGTTCCGGCGGCGGAGGTTTTGGAAACACCATATATTTT. Encoded protein: CASSSGGGGFGNTIYF.

The gene calls are TRBV27 and TRBJ2-7, with TRBD2 matching 7 bases. Germline values: CDR1 MNHEY, CDR2 SMNVEV (reference sequence). V shed 3 bases, J shed 0 bases, and the junction held 2 bases outside the gene matches. The CDR3 runs to 14 residues. The CDR3 DNA reads as TGTGCCAGCAGTTTTGGGGGGGGCTCCTACGAGCAGTACTTC. Residues: CASSFGGGSYEQYF.

The chain joins TRBV29-1 to TRBJ2-1; 8 bases align to TRBD2. The germline V gene encodes CDR1 SQVTM and CDR2 ANQGSEA. This CDR3 is 14 amino acids long. Trimming at V came to 7 bases and at J to 0 bases, leaving 5 bases not matched to a gene. The CDR3 nucleotides read TGCAGCGCCACTCTAGCGGGCTCCTACAATGAGCAGTTCTTC. The encoded protein is CSATLAGSYNEQFF.